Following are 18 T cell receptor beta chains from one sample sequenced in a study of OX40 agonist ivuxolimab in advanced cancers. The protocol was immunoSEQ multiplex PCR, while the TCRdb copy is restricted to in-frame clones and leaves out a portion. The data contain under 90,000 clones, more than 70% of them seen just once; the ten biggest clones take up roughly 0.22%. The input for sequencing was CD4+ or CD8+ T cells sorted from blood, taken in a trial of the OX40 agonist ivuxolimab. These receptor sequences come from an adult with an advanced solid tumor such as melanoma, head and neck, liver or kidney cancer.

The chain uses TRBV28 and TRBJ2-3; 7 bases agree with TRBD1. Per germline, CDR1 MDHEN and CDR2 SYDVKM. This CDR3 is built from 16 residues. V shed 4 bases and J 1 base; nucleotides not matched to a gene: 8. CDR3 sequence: CASSSPGQVGTDTQYF. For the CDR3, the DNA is TGTGCCAGCAGTTCCCCCGGACAGGTTGGCACAGATACGCAGTATTTT.

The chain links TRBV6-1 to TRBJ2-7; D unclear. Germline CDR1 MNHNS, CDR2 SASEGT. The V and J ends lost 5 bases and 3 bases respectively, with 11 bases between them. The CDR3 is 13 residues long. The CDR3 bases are TGTGCCAGCAGTCCTTCGCCGAGCTACGAGCAGTACTTC. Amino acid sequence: CASSPSPSYEQYF.

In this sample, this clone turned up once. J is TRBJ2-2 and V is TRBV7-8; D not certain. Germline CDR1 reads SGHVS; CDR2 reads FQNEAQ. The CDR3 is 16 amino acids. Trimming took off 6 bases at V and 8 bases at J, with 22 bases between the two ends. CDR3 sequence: CASRELGFILRGELFF. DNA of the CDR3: TGTGCCAGCAGGGAACTTGGTTTTATCCTTCGGGGGGAGCTGTTTTTT.

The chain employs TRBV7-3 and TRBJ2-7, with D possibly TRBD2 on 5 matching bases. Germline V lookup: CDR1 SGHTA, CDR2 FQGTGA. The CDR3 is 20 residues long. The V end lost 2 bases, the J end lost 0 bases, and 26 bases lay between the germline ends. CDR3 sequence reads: CASSLSVRGPQPPSSYEQYV. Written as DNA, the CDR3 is TGTGCCAGCAGCTTATCCGTTCGAGGGCCTCAACCCCCCAGCTCCTACGAGCAGTACGTC.

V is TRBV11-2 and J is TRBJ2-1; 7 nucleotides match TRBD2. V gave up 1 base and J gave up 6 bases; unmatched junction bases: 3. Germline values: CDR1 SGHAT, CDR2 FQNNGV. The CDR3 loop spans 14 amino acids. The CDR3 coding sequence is TGTGCCAGCAGCTTAGGGACTAGGGTCAATGAGCAGTTCTTC. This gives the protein CASSLGTRVNEQFF.

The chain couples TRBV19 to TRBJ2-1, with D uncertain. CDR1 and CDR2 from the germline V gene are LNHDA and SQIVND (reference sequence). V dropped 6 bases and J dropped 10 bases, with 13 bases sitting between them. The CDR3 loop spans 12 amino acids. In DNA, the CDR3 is TGTGCCAGTAGACCGACGATGGGAGAGCAGTTCTTC. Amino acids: CASRPTMGEQFF.

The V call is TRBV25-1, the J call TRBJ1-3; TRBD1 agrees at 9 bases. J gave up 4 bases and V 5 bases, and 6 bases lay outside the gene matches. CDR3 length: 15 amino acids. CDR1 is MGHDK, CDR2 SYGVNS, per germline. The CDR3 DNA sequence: TGTGCCAGCAGTACCCCCGGGACAGGGGGAAACACCATATATTTT. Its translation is CASSTPGTGGNTIYF.

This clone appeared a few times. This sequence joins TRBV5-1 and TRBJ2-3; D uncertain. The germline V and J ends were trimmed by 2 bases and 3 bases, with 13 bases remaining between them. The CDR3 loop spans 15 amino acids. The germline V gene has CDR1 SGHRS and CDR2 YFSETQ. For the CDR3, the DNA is TGCGCCAGCAGCTTAACGGCGCACGTAACAGATACGCAGTATTTT. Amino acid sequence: CASSLTAHVTDTQYF.

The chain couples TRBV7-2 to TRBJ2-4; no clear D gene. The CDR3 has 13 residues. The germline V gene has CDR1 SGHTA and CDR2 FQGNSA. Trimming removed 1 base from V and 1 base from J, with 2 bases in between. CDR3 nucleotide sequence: TGTGCCAGCAGCTTAGGGGCCAAAAACATTCAGTACTTC. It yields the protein CASSLGAKNIQYF.

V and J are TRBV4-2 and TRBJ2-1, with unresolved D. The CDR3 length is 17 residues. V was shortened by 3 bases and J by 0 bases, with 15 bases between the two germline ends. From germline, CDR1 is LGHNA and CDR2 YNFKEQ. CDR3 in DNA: TGTGCCAGCAGCCAGTTCAGTATGTCCGGCTCCTACAATGAGCAGTTCTTC. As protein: CASSQFSMSGSYNEQFF.

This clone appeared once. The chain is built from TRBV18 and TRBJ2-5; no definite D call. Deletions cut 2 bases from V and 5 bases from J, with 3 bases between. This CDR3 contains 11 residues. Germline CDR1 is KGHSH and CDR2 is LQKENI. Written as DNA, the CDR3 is TGTGCCAGCTCACCAGTGGAGACCCAGTACTTC. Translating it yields CASSPVETQYF.

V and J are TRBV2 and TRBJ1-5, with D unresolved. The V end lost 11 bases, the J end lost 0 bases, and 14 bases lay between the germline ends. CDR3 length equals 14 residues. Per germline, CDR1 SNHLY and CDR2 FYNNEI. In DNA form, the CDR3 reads TGTGCCTCGTGGGGTCCCGCTAGCAATCAGCCCCAGCATTTT. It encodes CASWGPASNQPQHF. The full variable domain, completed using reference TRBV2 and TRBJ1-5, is EPEVTQTPSHQVTQMGQEVILRCVPISNHLYFYWYRQILGQKVEFLVSFYNNEISEKSEIFDDQFSVERPDGSNFTLKIRSTKLEDSAMYFCASWGPASNQPQHFGDGTRLSIL.

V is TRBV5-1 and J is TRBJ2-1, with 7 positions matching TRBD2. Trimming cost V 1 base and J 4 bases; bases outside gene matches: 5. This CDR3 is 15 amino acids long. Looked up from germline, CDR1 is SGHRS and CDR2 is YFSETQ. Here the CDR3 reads CASSLRLADYNEQFF. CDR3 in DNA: TGCGCCAGCAGCTTGCGGCTAGCGGATTACAATGAGCAGTTCTTC.

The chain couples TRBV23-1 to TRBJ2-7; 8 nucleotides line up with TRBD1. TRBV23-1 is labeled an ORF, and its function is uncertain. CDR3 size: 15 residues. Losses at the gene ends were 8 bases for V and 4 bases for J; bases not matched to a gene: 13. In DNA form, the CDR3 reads TGCGCCAGCGGAGCGACAGGGGTAAGGTTTTACGAGCAGTACGTC. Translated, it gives CASGATGVRFYEQYV.

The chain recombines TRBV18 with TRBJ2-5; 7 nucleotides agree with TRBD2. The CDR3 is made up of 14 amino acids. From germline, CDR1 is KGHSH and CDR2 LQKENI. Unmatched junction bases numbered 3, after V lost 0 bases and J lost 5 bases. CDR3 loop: CASSPPAGEETQYF. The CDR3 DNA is TGTGCCAGCTCACCACCGGCGGGGGAGGAGACCCAGTACTTC.

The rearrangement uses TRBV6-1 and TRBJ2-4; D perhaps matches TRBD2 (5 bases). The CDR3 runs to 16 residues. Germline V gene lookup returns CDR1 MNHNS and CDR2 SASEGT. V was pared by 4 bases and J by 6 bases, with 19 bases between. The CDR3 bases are TGTGCCAGCAGTGCACGGGATTCCTTATTGGTAAACATTCAGTACTTC. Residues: CASSARDSLLVNIQYF.

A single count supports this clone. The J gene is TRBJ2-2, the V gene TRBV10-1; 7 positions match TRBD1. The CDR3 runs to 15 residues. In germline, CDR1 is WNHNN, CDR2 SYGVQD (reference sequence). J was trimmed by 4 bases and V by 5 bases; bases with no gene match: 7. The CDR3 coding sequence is TGCGCCAGCAGTACGGACAGGACGAGCACCGGGGAGCTGTTTTTT. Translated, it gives CASSTDRTSTGELFF.

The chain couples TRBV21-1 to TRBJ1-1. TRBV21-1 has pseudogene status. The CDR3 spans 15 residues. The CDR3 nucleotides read TGTGCCAGCTGGGGGGATCCAAGTCGTGACACTGAAGCTTTCTTT. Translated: CASWGDPSRDTEAFF.